The 28 T cell receptor beta chains below come from one sample, sequenced in a study of blood T cell repertoires in COVID-19. Clones were sequenced by immunoSEQ multiplex PCR, and TCRdb holds only the in-frame ones, with some missing. The repertoire has some 100,000 clones, approximately 90% of them found once; the top ten carry 2.1%. The sample consisted of peripheral blood. All receptors derive from a man in his fifties with active COVID-19.

The chain links TRBV6-5 to TRBJ2-3, with D maybe TRBD1 (5 bases). CDR1 is MNHEY, CDR2 SVGAGI, per germline. The CDR3 is 13 residues long. Trimming cost V 6 bases and J 10 bases, with 17 bases left between them. The CDR3 DNA sequence: TGTGCCAGCAGCCCCAGGAAGGGGAAGGCGCAGTATTTT. This encodes CASSPRKGKAQYF.

The rearrangement joins TRBV7-2 to TRBJ2-1, with TRBD1 matching over 10 bases. Germline CDR1 SGHTA, CDR2 FQGNSA. This CDR3 is built from 14 residues. V lost 4 bases to trimming and J lost 12 bases; unmatched junction nucleotides: 9. The CDR3: CASSSRDRGRGQFF. In DNA form, the CDR3 reads TGTGCCAGCAGCTCCCGGGACAGGGGCAGGGGGCAGTTCTTC.

The DNA of the CDR3 is TGTGCCAGCAGCTTAGGTGGGTCAAGGAGGGCCAATGAGCAGTTCTTC. Amino acid sequence: CASSLGGSRRANEQFF. This chain uses TRBV11-2 with TRBJ2-1; D is perhaps TRBD2 (6 bases). The germline CDR1 and CDR2 sequences are SGHAT and FQNNGV. Trimming pared 1 base from V and 6 bases from J, leaving 16 bases between. This CDR3 region has 16 residues. Based on the CDR3 plus reference TRBV11-2 and TRBJ2-1, the full variable domain is EAGVAQSPRYKIIEKRQSVAFWCNPISGHATLYWYQQILGQGPKLLIQFQNNGVVDDSQLPKDRFSAERLKGVDSTLKIQPAKLEDSAVYLCASSLGGSRRANEQFFGPGTRLTVL.

The chain recombines TRBV25-1 with TRBJ2-3; maybe TRBD2 (5 bases). Germline-derived CDR1 and CDR2 are MGHDK and SYGVNS. There are 16 residues in the CDR3. The V end lost 7 bases, the J end lost 0 bases, and 17 bases lay between the germline ends. CDR3 in DNA: TGTGCCAGCACCCCACCTCCGGGGTCAAGCACAGATACGCAGTATTTT. This encodes CASTPPPGSSTDTQYF. Together with reference TRBV25-1 and TRBJ2-3, the CDR3 gives the full variable domain: EADIYQTPRYLVIGTGKKITLECSQTMGHDKMYWYQQDPGMELHLIHYSYGVNSTEKGDLSSESTVSRIRTEHFPLTLESARPSHTSQYLCASTPPPGSSTDTQYFGPGTRLTVL.

The chain employs TRBV5-8 and TRBJ2-5; 8 nucleotides match TRBD2. The CDR3 sequence is 16 residues long. Germline trimming cut 7 bases from V and 5 bases from J; bases unmatched to any gene: 16. The germline V gene has CDR1 SGHTS and CDR2 YDEGEE. The CDR3 is CASRRAGRGGLETQYF. CDR3 DNA sequence: TGTGCCAGCCGTCGGGCTGGACGGGGGGGCCTGGAGACCCAGTACTTC.

V is TRBV6-6 and J is TRBJ2-1; no firm D call. Trimming cost V 5 bases and J 0 bases, with 17 bases left between them. This CDR3 is 17 amino acids long. Per the germline V gene, CDR1 is MNHNY and CDR2 is SVGAGI (reference sequence). The CDR3 sequence is CASSPKLTSSSYNEQFF. CDR3 DNA sequence: TGTGCCAGCAGTCCAAAACTAACGTCTAGCTCCTACAATGAGCAGTTCTTC.

This chain joins TRBV2 and TRBJ2-1; TRBD2 matches at 7 bases. The V gene's germline CDR1 is SNHLY and CDR2 FYNNEI. The V gene end was trimmed by 7 bases and the J gene end by 10 bases; junction bases not matched to a gene: 19. The length of the CDR3 is 16 residues. The chain's CDR3 is CASTPWTRSSSGEQFF. The CDR3 DNA is TGTGCCAGCACCCCATGGACTAGATCGTCATCCGGCGAGCAGTTCTTC. Drawing the rest from reference TRBV2 and TRBJ2-1, the complete variable domain is EPEVTQTPSHQVTQMGQEVILRCVPISNHLYFYWYRQILGQKVEFLVSFYNNEISEKSEIFDDQFSVERPDGSNFTLKIRSTKLEDSAMYFCASTPWTRSSSGEQFFGPGTRLTVL.

This rearrangement joins TRBV5-1 to TRBJ2-5; 7 nucleotides align to TRBD2. This CDR3 has 16 amino acids. Germline V gene data show CDR1 as SGHRS and CDR2 as YFSETQ. The V gene end was trimmed by 1 base and the J gene end by 1 base; junction bases not matched to a gene: 7. The CDR3 DNA reads as TGCGCCAGCAGCTTGACGGCGGGGGTCTCCCAAGAGACCCAGTACTTC. This translates into CASSLTAGVSQETQYF.

The chain links TRBV30 to TRBJ2-1; D possibly corresponds to TRBD1 (5 bases). This CDR3 has 12 residues. V was cut by 0 bases and J by 6 bases, with 6 bases left in between. From germline, CDR1 is GTSNPN and CDR2 SVGIG (reference sequence). The CDR3 is CAWSVRGNEQFF. The CDR3 DNA is TGTGCCTGGAGTGTAAGGGGCAATGAGCAGTTCTTC.

This chain links TRBV3-1 (or the pseudogene TRBV3-2) with TRBJ1-1, with TRBD1 matching over 7 bases. The CDR3 spans 15 residues. Germline V gene lookup returns CDR1 LGHDT and CDR2 YNNKEL (reference sequence). V shed 3 bases and J 3 bases; nucleotides not matched to a gene: 7. This chain's CDR3 is CASSQAGGRHTEAFF. The DNA of the CDR3 is TGTGCCAGCAGCCAGGCAGGGGGTCGACACACTGAAGCTTTCTTT.

The chain combines TRBV14 with TRBJ2-5; D gene ambiguous. This CDR3 contains 15 residues. CDR1 is SGHDN and CDR2 is FVKESK in the germline V gene. The V and J ends lost 0 bases and 5 bases respectively, with 13 bases between them. The CDR3: CASSQDRTAAETQYF. The CDR3 DNA is TGTGCCAGCAGCCAAGATCGAACGGCGGCCGAGACCCAGTACTTC.

The rearrangement uses TRBV7-8 and TRBJ1-1; 8 positions agree with TRBD1. Trimming cost V 2 bases and J 5 bases; bases outside gene matches: 13. CDR1 SGHVS and CDR2 FQNEAQ come from the germline V gene. The CDR3 length is 17 residues. The CDR3 here is CASSLRDRTGPGTEAFF. Here the CDR3 DNA reads TGTGCCAGCAGCTTAAGGGATCGGACAGGGCCAGGGACTGAAGCTTTCTTT.

This rearrangement joins TRBV6-5 to TRBJ2-7; D gene unclear. V lost 8 bases, J lost 1 base, and 12 bases lay in between. Germline CDR1 MNHEY, CDR2 SVGAGI. The CDR3 length is 13 residues. The CDR3 sequence: CASGWAGSYEQYF. The CDR3 nucleotides read TGTGCCAGCGGTTGGGCAGGATCCTACGAGCAGTACTTC.

The rearrangement joins TRBV3-1 (or the pseudogene TRBV3-2) to TRBJ2-2; 10 bases line up with TRBD1. This CDR3 spans 16 amino acids. Germline-derived CDR1 and CDR2 are LGHDT and YNNKEL (reference sequence). After removal of 4 bases from V and 2 bases from J, the junction contained 4 bases not matched to a gene. The CDR3 here is CASSPWTGGNTGELFF. The CDR3 DNA sequence: TGTGCCAGCAGCCCCTGGACAGGGGGTAACACCGGGGAGCTGTTTTTT.

J is TRBJ2-7 and V is TRBV6-1; 12 nucleotides line up with TRBD2. V was pared by 1 base and J by 9 bases, with 10 bases of the junction left unmatched. CDR1 and CDR2 from the germline V gene are MNHNS and SASEGT. This CDR3 region has 16 residues. For the CDR3, the DNA is TGTGCCAGCAGTGAAGGTTGGACTAGCGGGATCCGGGGGCAGTACGTC. It codes for CASSEGWTSGIRGQYV.

This clone was seen a single time. The chain joins TRBV5-1 to TRBJ2-1, with TRBD2 matching over 10 bases. Germline V gene sequence: CDR1 SGHRS, CDR2 YFSETQ. The CDR3 has 13 residues. The J segment lost 10 bases and the V segment lost 7 bases, leaving 8 bases of the junction unmatched. The CDR3 DNA sequence: TGCGCCAGCGGGCTAGCGGGAGAGGGGGAGCAGTTCTTC. It is translated as CASGLAGEGEQFF.

The chain has TRBV9 and TRBJ1-2; 11 bases agree with TRBD1. Germline V gene data show CDR1 as SGDLS and CDR2 as YYNGEE. Unmatched junction bases numbered 3, after V lost 5 bases and J lost 3 bases. The CDR3 has 14 amino acids. The CDR3 DNA is TGTGCCAGCAGAGGACAGGGGGCGGACTATGGCTACACCTTC. Translated: CASRGQGADYGYTF. The variable domain in full, completed from reference TRBV9 and TRBJ1-2, reads DSGVTQTPKHLITATGQRVTLRCSPRSGDLSVYWYQQSLDQGLQFLIQYYNGEERAKGNILERFSAQQFPDLHSELNLSSLELGDSALYFCASRGQGADYGYTFGSGTRLTVV.

The genes are TRBV14 and TRBJ2-1, with unresolved D. Germline V CDR1 and CDR2: SGHDN, FVKESK. CDR3 length: 14 residues. V lost 4 bases to trimming and J lost 5 bases, with 12 bases between them. CDR3 loop: CASSLQTYDNEQFF. The CDR3 DNA sequence: TGTGCCAGCAGCCTACAGACCTACGACAATGAGCAGTTCTTC.

The J gene is TRBJ2-1, the V gene TRBV10-2; TRBD1 aligns across 8 bases. J was trimmed by 7 bases and V by 3 bases; bases with no gene match: 5. There are 14 residues in the CDR3. Germline CDR1 is WSHSY and CDR2 is SAAADI. In DNA form, the CDR3 reads TGCGCCAGCAGTGAATGGACAGGGAGGAATGAGCAGTTCTTC. This encodes CASSEWTGRNEQFF.

J is TRBJ1-1 and V is TRBV5-6; D is perhaps TRBD1 (5 bases). This CDR3 has 15 residues. Germline CDR1 and CDR2: SGHDT and YYEEEE. V was cut by 0 bases and J by 5 bases, with 14 bases left in between. The CDR3 sequence is CASSLAGQGGTEAFF. CDR3 DNA sequence: TGTGCCAGCAGCTTGGCCGGTCAGGGAGGGACTGAAGCTTTCTTT.

The chain is built from TRBV6-5 and TRBJ1-5; a weak D match, TRBD1 (5 bases). V was pared by 5 bases and J by 7 bases, with 12 bases between. The CDR3 is made up of 13 amino acids. Per the germline V gene, CDR1 is MNHEY and CDR2 is SVGAGI. The CDR3, as DNA: TGTGCCAGCAGTCGTCAGGGCTGGCAGCCCCAGCATTTT. Amino acids: CASSRQGWQPQHF.

The gene calls are TRBV28 and TRBJ1-1; D may be TRBD1 (6 bases). CDR3 size: 14 residues. Germline loops: CDR1 MDHEN, CDR2 SYDVKM. Trimming took 5 bases from V and 6 from J, leaving 16 bases between them. The CDR3 DNA reads as TGTGCCAGCAGTGTCGGGGGGCGTCGCGCTGAAGCTTTCTTT. This encodes CASSVGGRRAEAFF. The full variable domain, in which reference TRBV28 and TRBJ1-1 provide the parts outside the CDR3, is DVKVTQSSRYLVKRTGEKVFLECVQDMDHENMFWYRQDPGLGLRLIYFSYDVKMKEKGDIPEGYSVSREKKERFSLILESASTNQTSMYLCASSVGGRRAEAFFGQGTRLTVV.

J is TRBJ2-5 and V is TRBV27, with 7 bases aligning to TRBD1. The V and J ends lost 6 bases and 2 bases, in that order; junction bases with no gene match: 12. This CDR3 spans 16 amino acids. Germline V gene lookup returns CDR1 MNHEY and CDR2 SMNVEV (reference sequence). The CDR3 sequence: CASRPFWTGEQETQYF. CDR3 bases: TGTGCCAGCAGACCCTTCTGGACAGGAGAACAAGAGACCCAGTACTTC.

The V call is TRBV5-8, the J call TRBJ2-3; 7 nucleotides align to TRBD1. Trimming removed 4 bases from V and 2 bases from J; junction bases left unmatched: 7. This CDR3 has 15 residues. From germline, CDR1 is SGHTS and CDR2 YDEGEE. CDR3 nucleotide sequence: TGTGCCAGCAGCCCGGGACAGAGCTTCACAGATACGCAGTATTTT. It yields the protein CASSPGQSFTDTQYF.

The CDR3 nucleotides are TGCGCCAGCAGTGCCGTCACGGGTACGCAGTATTTT. Translation: CASSAVTGTQYF. This sequence joins TRBV10-1 and TRBJ2-3; D is ambiguous. The V gene's germline CDR1 is WNHNN and CDR2 SYGVQD (reference sequence). CDR3 size: 12 residues. The ends were cut back, 4 bases at V and 8 bases at J, with 10 bases in the middle.

In its sample, this clone was seen once. The chain recombines TRBV29-1 with TRBJ2-1; D is unresolved. Trimming removed 5 bases from V and 5 bases from J, with 4 bases in between. CDR3 length: 10 amino acids. The germline CDR1 and CDR2 sequences are SQVTM and ANQGSEA. CDR3 region: CSVSDNEQFF. The DNA for the CDR3 is TGCAGCGTTTCCGACAATGAGCAGTTCTTC.

V usage is TRBV9 and J usage is TRBJ2-7; D may be TRBD2 (5 bases). V gave up 0 bases and J gave up 0 bases, with 13 bases separating them. From germline, CDR1 is SGDLS and CDR2 YYNGEE. This CDR3 has 16 residues. In DNA, the CDR3 is TGTGCCAGCAGCGTAGTCGGAGGTCTGAGCTCCTACGAGCAGTACGTC. It codes for CASSVVGGLSSYEQYV.

This chain's CDR3 is CASSPSGGGGGYTF. In nucleotides, the CDR3 is TGTGCCAGCAGCCCCTCCGGGGGGGGTGGTGGCTACACCTTC. V and J are TRBV7-3 and TRBJ1-2, with D perhaps TRBD1 (5 bases). The V and J ends lost 5 bases and 7 bases respectively, with 17 bases between them. CDR3 size: 14 residues. CDR1 and CDR2 from the germline V gene are SGHTA and FQGTGA.